This TCR beta chain is drawn from a study of T cell responses to AZD1222 COVID-19 vaccine. Libraries were prepared by immunoSEQ multiplex PCR; TCRdb keeps only in-frame clonotypes and omits some of them. Among approximately 76,000 clones listed, under 95% were seen once. General study points: Epitopes outside B.1.351 and B.1.1.7 mutated regions reportedly drew nearly half of spike TCRs.

Germline CDR1 reads MNHEY; CDR2 reads SMNVEV (reference sequence). The CDR3 loop spans 13 amino acids. Trimming removed 6 bases at V and 8 bases at J, with 16 bases between. About this clone itself: What it binds is not known.

This chain connects TRBV27 to TRBJ1-2; TRBD1 is a possible D gene (5 bases). The specimen was peripheral blood, collected on day 0 of MenACWY control vaccination. This TCR was recovered from an adult in good health. CDR3 in amino acids: CASRAAGEGGYTF. CDR3 in DNA: TGTGCCAGCAGAGCGGCAGGTGAGGGGGGCTACACCTTC.